This T cell receptor (beta chain) is from a study of human T cells and chemical hapten exposure (dated by TCRdb to the early 2020s). Background for the entire study: For sensitization, 2% DPC in acetone was applied to a roughly 2 cm by roughly 2 cm area of upper inner arm skin. Weekly therapeutic DPC doses were additionally applied to the scalp of patients throughout the roughly 24-week study period. For TCR sequencing, blood came from 25 to 35 alopecia patients at anywhere from one to four time points (pre-sensitization, 2, 6 and 24 weeks). Libraries were combined into a pool for sequencing, and differences in TCR yield between samples came mainly from small differences in library volumes within the pool. Blood samples were taken from patients before sensitization (week 0) and at 2, 6 and about 24 weeks after DPC sensitization. The study tracked peripheral blood TCR repertoire changes in vivo during primary and secondary sensitization to the hapten diphenylcyclopropenone (DPC) in alopecia patients. Most of the patients in the cohort were female, and the cohort covered alopecia areata with under or over 50% scalp involvement, alopecia totalis and alopecia universalis. Patch testing on the upper back used Finn chambers containing 0.01% DPC, with scoring done after 6 days according to International Contact Dermatitis Research Group standards.

Taken with the paper, the label for time point translates to: patch test 2, 6 weeks after DPC sensitization. The label giving this sample's treatment or condition can be read as: therapeutic diphenylcyclopropenone sensitization with weekly scalp DPC. At every patch-test visit, the blood draw took place before the patch test was put on. Eligible patients were aged 18 to 70, diagnosed with alopecia, deemed suitable for DPC therapy, and excluded if pregnant. Total RNA was extracted from unfractionated whole blood that had been collected in Tempus Blood RNA tubes. From the cysteine through the phenylalanine, the CDR3 covers 14 amino acids. This entry keeps only the CDR3 DNA: 42 bases, framed from base 1. Via the germline V gene (reference sequence), CDR1 is SEHNR and CDR2 FQNEAQ. At the junction V is shortened by 1 base and J by 5 bases, with 12 bases in between. The full study reports these points: Patch test score was positively correlated with the number of PT1 expanded TCRs, with significance at thresholds 8, 16 and 32 but not at 4. Because every patient had alopecia, a presumed autoimmune disease, the patients' immune response might differ from that of healthy individuals. DPC sensitization did not change how many TCRs were above 1 in 1000 frequency, and no evidence was found of alterations in global repertoire structure. Repeated subsampling changed both the strength of the expansion versus patch-test correlation and the threshold at which that correlation became significant. Expanded TCRs formed significantly more large CDR3 similarity clusters than pre-sensitization or healthy control sets, consistent with antigen-driven responses.

Turning to this clonotype: The antigen it recognizes is unknown. No per-base quality is available; no much larger clone lies one base away.

Library preparation used RACE. The listed sequencing device is NextSeq 500. During library preparation, unique molecular identifiers were attached to individual cDNA molecules so that TCRs could be counted in a quantitative, reproducible way. Each blood RNA sample was used to sequence both TCR alpha and TCR beta chains. Turning to the authors' computational methods: The median number of TCRs per sample was roughly 98,000, ranging from roughly 20,000 to 700,000. The Decombinator software suite was used to annotate V, J and CDR3 in the TCR reads. For the PS versus PT1 abundance plots, all samples were subsampled to the same number of TCRs (28,000). Expanded TCRs were defined as absent before sensitization and observed at least eight times at the 2-week time point. TCRdb reanalyzed the raw reads on its own, using fastp at Q25 for trimming and MiXCR for clone calling, and kept in-frame beta chains. Here each entry gathers all rows of one CDR3 protein and keeps the most common genes and DNA. The authors' filters were not applied to this entry. Here the sample has over 130,000 distinct CDR3 sequences; approximately 12% occur a single time. Under 1.5% of the sample is taken by the ten largest.

The sequence derives from a woman between 50 and 59 years old with alopecia areata. Some clones in this sample may be carry-over from other donors' samples. The sequencing here drew on whole blood, taken in connection with sensitization to the hapten diphenylcyclopropenone (DPC). The V and J segments used are TRBV7-9 and TRBJ2-7; a tentative D match to TRBD1 spans 5 bases. The DNA reads TGTGCCAGCAGCTTAGGGGGCCAGGGCCACGAGCAGTACTTC. It encodes CASSLGGQGHEQYF.